Below are 13 T cell receptor beta chains sequenced from a single sample in a study of CD8+ T cells in alopecia areata. Once RNA had been extracted, it was reverse transcribed into cDNA to act as the sequencing template. TCRdb keeps only in-frame clones here, not all; method: immunoSEQ multiplex PCR. The sample shows tens of thousands of clones, around 96% of them seen only once. The material sequenced was CD8+ T cells sorted from blood, taken at week 0. Receptors were obtained from a human donor with alopecia areata.

CDR3 amino acids: CASSPYVSGYFDTGELFF. The CDR3 nucleotides read TGTGCCAGCAGTCCTTATGTATCTGGGTACTTCGACACCGGGGAGCTGTTTTTT. The V call is TRBV25-1, the J call TRBJ2-2; D is ambiguous. Germline CDR1 MGHDK, CDR2 SYGVNS. The germline V and J ends were trimmed by 5 bases and 3 bases, with 22 bases remaining between them. The CDR3 spans 18 residues.

CDR3: CASSLWDRASDTQYF. The DNA for the CDR3 is TGTGCCAGCAGCTTATGGGACAGGGCGTCAGATACGCAGTATTTT. This chain joins TRBV7-2 and TRBJ2-3; 9 nucleotides align to TRBD1. Losses at the gene ends were 2 bases for V and 4 bases for J; bases not matched to a gene: 4. The CDR3 covers 15 residues. Germline V gene sequence: CDR1 SGHTA, CDR2 FQGNSA.

The chain uses TRBV4-3 and TRBJ2-1, with no clear D. CDR3 length: 14 amino acids. The germline V and J ends were trimmed by 0 bases and 10 bases, with 13 bases remaining between them. Germline assignment: CDR1 LGHNA and CDR2 YSLEER. The DNA of the CDR3 is TGCGCCAGCAGCCAAGATGTCATATGGAACGAGCAGTTCTTC. This codes for CASSQDVIWNEQFF.

The rearrangement joins TRBV6-1 to TRBJ2-5, with D perhaps TRBD2 (6 bases). The CDR3 is made up of 14 amino acids. In germline, CDR1 is MNHNS, CDR2 SASEGT. V lost 6 bases to trimming and J lost 3 bases, with 14 bases between them. DNA for the CDR3: TGTGCCAGCAGGGAACAGGACTACGAAGAGACCCAGTACTTC. Protein product: CASREQDYEETQYF.

The chain carries TRBV14 and TRBJ1-2; D ambiguous. V gave up 1 base and J gave up 7 bases, with 13 bases separating them. CDR1 SGHDN and CDR2 FVKESK come from the germline V gene. The CDR3 has 14 residues. CDR3 DNA: TGTGCCAGCAGCCAAGGCGTTCGGTCAAGTGGCTACACCTTC. It codes for CASSQGVRSSGYTF.

This chain joins TRBV7-6 and TRBJ2-1; TRBD2 aligns across 9 bases. Germline trimming cut 6 bases from V and 0 bases from J; bases unmatched to any gene: 15. CDR1 is SGHVS, CDR2 FNYEAQ, per germline. This CDR3 spans 19 amino acids. This CDR3 reads CASSPEGGGALSSYNEQFF. The CDR3 DNA follows: TGTGCCAGCAGTCCCGAAGGCGGGGGGGCACTTAGCTCCTACAATGAGCAGTTCTTC.

V is TRBV10-3 and J is TRBJ2-1, with 11 bases lining up with TRBD2. The V gene's germline CDR1 is ENHRY and CDR2 SYGVKD. The V gene end was trimmed by 8 bases and the J gene end by 4 bases; junction bases not matched to a gene: 4. The CDR3 consists of 14 residues. CDR3 sequence reads: CAIRGTSGYNEQFF. The CDR3 DNA reads TGTGCCATCCGGGGGACTAGCGGATACAATGAGCAGTTCTTC.

V is TRBV14 and J is TRBJ2-1; D gene uncertain. Trimming cost V 0 bases and J 4 bases, with 10 bases left between them. The CDR3 covers 15 residues. Germline CDR1 and CDR2: SGHDN and FVKESK. CDR3 region: CASSQDLYAYNEQFF. The CDR3 DNA is TGTGCCAGCAGCCAAGATCTGTACGCATACAATGAGCAGTTCTTC.

The chain is built from TRBV5-4 and TRBJ1-1; D might be TRBD1 (5 bases). CDR3 length: 15 amino acids. Trimming pared 4 bases from V and 7 bases from J, leaving 20 bases between. CDR1 SGHNT and CDR2 YYREEE come from the germline V gene (reference sequence). The CDR3 DNA is TGTGCCAGCAGCCCATCTCCAGCGGGGGGGGATGAAGCTTTCTTT. Its translation is CASSPSPAGGDEAFF.

The V and J genes are TRBV5-1 and TRBJ2-1, with 9 positions matching TRBD1. The V segment lost 4 bases and the J segment 0 bases; nucleotides outside the gene matches: 5. The germline CDR1 and CDR2 sequences are SGHRS and YFSETQ. The CDR3 length is 16 residues. CDR3 loop: CASSPGQGGSYNEQFF. As DNA, the CDR3 is TGCGCCAGCAGCCCGGGACAGGGCGGCTCCTACAATGAGCAGTTCTTC.

V gene TRBV4-1 combines with J gene TRBJ2-5, with 13 bases lining up with TRBD2. Looked up from germline, CDR1 is MGHRA and CDR2 is YSYEKL. V lost 0 bases to trimming and J lost 5 bases; unmatched junction nucleotides: 9. The CDR3 runs 18 residues. The CDR3 sequence: CASSQEGLAGSPGETQYF. The CDR3 nucleotides are TGCGCCAGCAGCCAAGAGGGACTAGCGGGGTCCCCCGGGGAGACCCAGTACTTC.

This chain links TRBV7-9 with TRBJ2-1; D possibly corresponds to TRBD1 (5 bases). CDR3 length: 13 residues. Per germline, CDR1 SEHNR and CDR2 FQNEAQ (reference sequence). V gave up 4 bases and J gave up 7 bases, with 11 bases separating them. The CDR3 region is CASSWGRGNEQFF. In nucleotides, the CDR3 is TGTGCCAGCAGCTGGGGCCGTGGGAATGAGCAGTTCTTC.

This clone was seen just once. The V and J genes are TRBV27 and TRBJ2-1; D not resolved. With 8 bases removed from V and 7 bases from J, the gap between germline ends came to 9 bases. CDR1 is MNHEY and CDR2 is SMNVEV in the germline V gene (reference sequence). The CDR3 extends over 11 amino acids. The CDR3 loop is CASGFGNEQFF. Here the CDR3 DNA reads TGTGCCAGCGGATTTGGTAATGAGCAGTTCTTC.